This TCR beta chain was profiled in a study of T cell responses to AZD1222 COVID-19 vaccine. Produced via immunoSEQ multiplex PCR; TCRdb's table is partial and in-frame only. The profile shows roughly 120,000 clones, 88% of them singletons. Study-wide results and caveats: Recipients of two AZD1222 doses showed rising Spike-specific TCR breadth and depth. The donor group comprised mostly white British people and more females; the analysis possibly underestimated clonal diversity.

About this clone: The antigen remains undetermined.

This sample comprised peripheral blood, obtained on day 0 of AZD1222 vaccination. The clonotype was recovered from an adult in good health.

CDR3 amino acids: CASGTGYYSNQPQHF. In nucleotides, the CDR3 is TGTGCCAGCGGGACAGGGTACTATAGCAATCAGCCCCAGCATTTT. This chain uses TRBV28 with TRBJ1-5; 9 nucleotides agree with TRBD1. The CDR3 totals 15 residues. With V trimmed by 8 bases and J by 0 bases, 5 bases remained unmatched. CDR1 is MDHEN, CDR2 SYDVKM, per germline. Full variable domain (rest looked up from reference TRBV28 and TRBJ1-5): DVKVTQSSRYLVKRTGEKVFLECVQDMDHENMFWYRQDPGLGLRLIYFSYDVKMKEKGDIPEGYSVSREKKERFSLILESASTNQTSMYLCASGTGYYSNQPQHFGDGTRLSIL.